Here is one T cell receptor (beta chain) with its context. This clonotype was counted only a few times. Its antigen specificity is not known. Base qualities are missing; no much larger clone stands one base away. V lost 5 bases and J lost 4 bases, and the count of bases not matched to a germline gene is 10. The CDR3 goes from the cysteine to the phenylalanine over 17 residues. Here the CDR3 DNA is all that survives: 51 bases in frame from base 1. Taken from the germline V gene (reference sequence), the CDR1 and CDR2 loops are LNHDA and SQIVND. Sequenced on an Illumina HiSeq 2000. TCR beta chain libraries were generated through multiplex PCR amplification. The amplified TCR beta chain products were analyzed by high-throughput sequencing. TCRdb reprocessed the public reads (quality trimming at Q25 with fastp, clone calling with MiXCR) and kept in-frame beta chains. One record per CDR3 amino acid sequence lists the most common genes and DNA. The sample table contains about 11,000 distinct CDR3 sequences; only one count was recorded for around 36% of them. The ten largest clones take up more than 12% of the sample.

The record originates from a study of breast tumors, draining lymph nodes, adjacent tissues (dated by TCRdb to the mid-2010s). Background for the entire study: In breast cancer patients, the study compared the TCR beta repertoires of tumor, adjacent nontumor tissue and axillary lymph nodes. In human breast cancer, the study set out to assess how tumor, surrounding tissue and draining lymph node repertoires relate to one another and whether T cells might be exchanged between them.

The full study reports these points: Tumors showed preferential V and J gene usage, and their T-cell repertoire diversity fell below that of lymph nodes yet above that of nontumor tissue. The data were considered consistent with most tumor T cells being derived from the lymph node and subsequently expanding within tumor tissue. Tumor and nontumor tissue repertoires were found to be significantly more similar in luminal-like than in basal-like breast cancer. The conclusion that tumor T cells originate in lymph nodes was framed as consistent with a hypothesis rather than directly demonstrated.

The sample taken for sequencing was breast tumor tissue. The rearrangement joined TRBV19 to TRBJ2-2, and TRBD2 aligns with 10 junction nucleotides. The receptor comes from a female donor with breast cancer. Some clones in this sample may be carry-over from other donors' samples. The sequence in DNA is TGTGCCAGTAGTTTGGGTAGCGGGAGGCCCTTCACCGGGGAGCTGTTTTTT. This codes for CASSLGSGRPFTGELFF.